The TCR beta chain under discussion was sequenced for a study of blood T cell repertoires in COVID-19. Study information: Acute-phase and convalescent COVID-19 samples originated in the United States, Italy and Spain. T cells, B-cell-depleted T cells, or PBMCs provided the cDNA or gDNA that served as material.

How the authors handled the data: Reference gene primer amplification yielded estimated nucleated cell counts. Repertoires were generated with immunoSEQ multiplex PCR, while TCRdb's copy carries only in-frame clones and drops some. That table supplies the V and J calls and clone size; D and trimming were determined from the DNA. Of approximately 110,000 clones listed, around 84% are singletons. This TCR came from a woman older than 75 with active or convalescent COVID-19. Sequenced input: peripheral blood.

The CDR3: CASSPPSGSGETQYF. DNA for the CDR3: TGTGCCAGCTCACCACCTAGCGGGAGTGGGGAGACCCAGTACTTC. This chain uses TRBV18 with TRBJ2-5; 9 positions match TRBD2. The junction had 4 bases not matched to a gene; V was cut back by 0 bases and J by 5 bases. The CDR3 runs 15 residues. Germline values: CDR1 KGHSH, CDR2 LQKENI.